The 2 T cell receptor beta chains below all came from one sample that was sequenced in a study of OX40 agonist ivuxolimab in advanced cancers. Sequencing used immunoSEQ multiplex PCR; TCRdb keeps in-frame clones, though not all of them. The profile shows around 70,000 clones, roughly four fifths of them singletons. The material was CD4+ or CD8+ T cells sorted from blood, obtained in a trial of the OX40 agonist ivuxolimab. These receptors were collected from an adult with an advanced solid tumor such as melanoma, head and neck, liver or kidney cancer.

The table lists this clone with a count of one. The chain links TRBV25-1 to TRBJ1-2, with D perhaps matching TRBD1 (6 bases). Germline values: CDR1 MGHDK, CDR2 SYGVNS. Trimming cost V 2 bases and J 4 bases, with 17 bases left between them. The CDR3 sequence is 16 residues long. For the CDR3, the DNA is TGTGCCAGCAGTGAAGGGATTCAGGGGCGGAGCTATGGCTACACCTTC. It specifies CASSEGIQGRSYGYTF.

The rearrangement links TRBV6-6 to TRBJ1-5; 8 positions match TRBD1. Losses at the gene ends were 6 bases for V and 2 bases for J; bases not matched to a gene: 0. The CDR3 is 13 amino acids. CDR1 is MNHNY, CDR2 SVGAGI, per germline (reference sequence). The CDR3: CASRGQGNQPQHF. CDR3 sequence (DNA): TGTGCCAGCAGGGGACAGGGCAATCAGCCCCAGCATTTT.